This paragraph covers one T cell receptor (beta chain) sequence. Its antigen remains unidentified. This record belongs to a study of molecular identifiers for immune sequencing clone quantification. Broader study findings: Effector cells kept over 98% of their molecules in clones above 20 RNA copies, while naive cells kept under 1% there. Spiked Jurkat TCR RNA equivalent to one cell was reportedly detectable in about a million naive cells.

V dropped 5 bases and J dropped 0 bases, with 8 bases sitting between them. Germline V lookup: CDR1 GTSNPN, CDR2 SVGIG (reference sequence). The CDR3 is 12 amino acids. One entry per CDR3 protein, called by TCRdb with MiXCR from the PCR reads. The sample shows some 590,000 distinct CDR3 sequences, approximately 24% of them seen only once. The V gene is TRBV30, the J gene TRBJ2-7, with D unclear. Sequences were obtained from naive CD8+ T cells from blood, with Jurkat cell RNA spiked in. Sample subset: FACS-sorted CD8+CD4-CCR7+CD45RA+ naive T cells. The receptor was isolated from a human donor in good health. Some libraries in this study had Jurkat cell RNA spiked in. This CDR3 is CAWGLSSYEQYF. The CDR3 coding sequence is TGTGCCTGGGGTCTAAGCTCCTACGAGCAGTACTTC.